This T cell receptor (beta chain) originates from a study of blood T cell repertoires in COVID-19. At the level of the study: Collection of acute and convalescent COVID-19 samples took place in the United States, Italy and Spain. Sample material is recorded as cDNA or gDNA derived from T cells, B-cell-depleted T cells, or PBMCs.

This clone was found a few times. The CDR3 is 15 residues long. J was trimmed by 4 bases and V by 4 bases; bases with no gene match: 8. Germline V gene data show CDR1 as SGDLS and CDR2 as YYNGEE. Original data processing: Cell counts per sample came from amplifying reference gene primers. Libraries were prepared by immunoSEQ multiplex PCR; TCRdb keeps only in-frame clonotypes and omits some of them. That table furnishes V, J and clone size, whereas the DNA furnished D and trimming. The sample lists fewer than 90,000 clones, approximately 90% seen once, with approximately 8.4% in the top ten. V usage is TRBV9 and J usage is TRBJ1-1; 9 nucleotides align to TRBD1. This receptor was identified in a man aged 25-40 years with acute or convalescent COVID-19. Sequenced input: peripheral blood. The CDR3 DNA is TGTGCCAGCAGCCCTGTCCCGGGACAGGGCACTGAAGCTTTCTTT. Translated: CASSPVPGQGTEAFF.